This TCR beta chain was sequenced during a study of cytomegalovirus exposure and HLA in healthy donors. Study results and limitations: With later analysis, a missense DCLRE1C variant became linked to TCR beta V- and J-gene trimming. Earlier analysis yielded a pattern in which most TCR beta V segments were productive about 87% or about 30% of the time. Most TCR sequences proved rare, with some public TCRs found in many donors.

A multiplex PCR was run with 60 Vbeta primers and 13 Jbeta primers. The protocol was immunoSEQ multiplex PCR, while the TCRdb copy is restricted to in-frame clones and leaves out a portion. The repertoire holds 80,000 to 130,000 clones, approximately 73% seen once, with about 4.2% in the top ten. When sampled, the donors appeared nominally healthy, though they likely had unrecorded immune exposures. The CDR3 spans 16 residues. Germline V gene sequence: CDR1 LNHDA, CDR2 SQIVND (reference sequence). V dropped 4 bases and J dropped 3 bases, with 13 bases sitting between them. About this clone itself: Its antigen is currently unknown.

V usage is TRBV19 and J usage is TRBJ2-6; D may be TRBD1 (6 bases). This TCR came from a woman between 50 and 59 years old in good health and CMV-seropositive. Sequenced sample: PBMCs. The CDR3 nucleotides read TGTGCCAGTAGTACGCGACAGGCGGGTGGGGCCAACGTCCTGACTTTC. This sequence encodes CASSTRQAGGANVLTF.